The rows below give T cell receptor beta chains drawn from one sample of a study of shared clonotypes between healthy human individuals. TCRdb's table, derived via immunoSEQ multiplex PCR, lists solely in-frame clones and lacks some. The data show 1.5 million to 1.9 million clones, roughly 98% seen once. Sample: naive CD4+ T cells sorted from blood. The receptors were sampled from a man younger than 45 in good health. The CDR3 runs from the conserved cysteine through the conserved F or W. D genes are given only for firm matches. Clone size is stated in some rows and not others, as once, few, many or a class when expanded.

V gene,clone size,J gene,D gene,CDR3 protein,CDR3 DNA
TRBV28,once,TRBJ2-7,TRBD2,CASSRGGPYEQYF,TGTGCCAGCAGTCGCGGGGGACCCTACGAGCAGTACTTC
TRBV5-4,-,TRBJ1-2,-,CASSFNKGINYGYTF,TGTGCCAGCAGCTTCAACAAGGGGATAAACTATGGCTACACCTTC
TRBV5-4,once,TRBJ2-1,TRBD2,CASSSDSGRASYNEQFF,TGTGCCAGCAGCTCGGATAGCGGGAGGGCCTCCTACAATGAGCAGTTCTTC
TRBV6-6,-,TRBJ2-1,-,CASITRGADYNEQFF,TGTGCCAGCATTACTCGGGGCGCCGACTACAATGAGCAGTTCTTC
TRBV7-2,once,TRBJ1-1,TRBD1,CASSANRGMNTEAFF,TGTGCCAGCAGCGCCAACAGGGGGATGAACACTGAAGCTTTCTTT
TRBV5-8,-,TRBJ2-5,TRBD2,CASSLFGTSLKGEETQYF,TGTGCCAGCAGCTTGTTCGGGACTAGCCTGAAAGGAGAAGAGACCCAGTACTTC
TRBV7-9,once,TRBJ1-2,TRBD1,CASRERGGDGYTF,TGTGCCAGCAGGGAGCGAGGGGGCGATGGCTACACCTTC
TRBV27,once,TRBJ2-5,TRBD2,CASSRFSTSGRETQYF,TGTGCCAGCAGCCGTTTTAGTACTAGCGGGAGAGAGACCCAGTACTTC
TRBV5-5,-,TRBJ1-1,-,CASSLGPEAFF,TGTGCCAGCAGCTTGGGGCCTGAAGCTTTCTTT
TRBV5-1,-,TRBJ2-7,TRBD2,CASSSAGTSVYEQYF,TGCGCCAGCAGTTCAGCCGGGACTAGCGTCTACGAGCAGTACTTC
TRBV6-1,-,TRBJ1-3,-,CASAPYGGSGNTIYF,TGTGCCAGCGCTCCATACGGGGGCTCTGGAAACACCATATATTTT
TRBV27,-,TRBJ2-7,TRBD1,CASSLFGTGYYEQYF,TGTGCCAGCAGTTTATTCGGGACAGGGTATTACGAGCAGTACTTC
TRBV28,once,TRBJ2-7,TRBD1,CASHRQGRSYEQYF,TGTGCCAGCCATAGACAGGGTAGGTCCTACGAGCAGTACTTC
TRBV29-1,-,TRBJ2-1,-,CSVVNPRMGDRGNRVTAHNEQFF,TGCAGCGTTGTAAATCCCCGCATGGGCGATCGGGGGAATCGGGTTACCGCTCACAATGAGCAGTTCTTC
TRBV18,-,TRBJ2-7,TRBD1,CASSPRDRALRDEQYF,TGTGCCAGCTCACCACGGGACAGGGCACTCCGGGACGAGCAGTACTTC
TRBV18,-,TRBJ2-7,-,CASSPPGGGTYEQYF,TGTGCCAGCTCACCACCCGGAGGGGGGACCTACGAGCAGTACTTC
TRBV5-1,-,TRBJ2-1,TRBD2,CASRVGGGSSYNEQFF,TGCGCCAGCCGGGTGGGCGGGGGGAGCTCCTACAATGAGCAGTTCTTC
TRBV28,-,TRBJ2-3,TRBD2,CASSAFSGSFSDTQYF,TGTGCCAGCAGTGCGTTTAGCGGGAGTTTCTCAGATACGCAGTATTTT
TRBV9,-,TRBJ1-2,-,CASTSRGRDFAGYTF,TGTGCCAGCACCTCGCGAGGCAGGGACTTTGCTGGCTACACCTTC
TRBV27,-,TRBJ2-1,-,CASSPAAGLSSEQFF,TGTGCCAGCAGCCCTGCGGCGGGACTCTCGTCGGAGCAGTTCTTC
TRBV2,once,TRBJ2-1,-,CASSQEESSYNEQFF,TGTGCCAGCAGTCAAGAGGAGAGCTCCTACAATGAGCAGTTCTTC
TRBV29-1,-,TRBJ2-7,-,CSVEGSRGSSYEQYF,TGCAGCGTTGAAGGGAGTCGTGGGTCCTCCTACGAGCAGTACTTC
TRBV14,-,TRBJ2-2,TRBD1,CASSQGQTGELFF,TGTGCCAGCAGCCAGGGACAGACCGGGGAGCTGTTTTTT
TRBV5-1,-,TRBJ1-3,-,CASSLEVPGSGNTIYF,TGCGCCAGCAGCTTGGAAGTACCGGGCTCTGGAAACACCATATATTTT
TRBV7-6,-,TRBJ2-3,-,CASSASGGTADTQYF,TGTGCCAGCAGCGCCTCAGGGGGGACGGCAGATACGCAGTATTTT
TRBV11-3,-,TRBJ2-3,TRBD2,CASSPGLAGTSTDTQYF,TGTGCCAGCAGCCCAGGACTAGCGGGGACAAGCACAGATACGCAGTATTTT
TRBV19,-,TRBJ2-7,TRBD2,CASSNAAGGSYEQYF,TGTGCCAGTAGTAATGCCGCGGGGGGTAGCTACGAGCAGTACTTC
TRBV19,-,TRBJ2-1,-,CASSIAGSYNEQFF,TGTGCCAGTAGTATAGCGGGTTCCTACAATGAGCAGTTCTTC
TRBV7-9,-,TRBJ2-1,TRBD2,CASSPGVAGGNEQFF,TGTGCCAGCAGCCCTGGGGTAGCGGGAGGGAATGAGCAGTTCTTC
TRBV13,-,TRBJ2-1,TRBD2,CASSRRLAGGPNEQFF,TGTGCCAGCAGCCGAAGACTAGCGGGAGGGCCCAATGAGCAGTTCTTC
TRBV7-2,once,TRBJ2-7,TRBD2,CASSSSSGGNHEQYF,TGTGCCAGCAGCTCCTCTAGCGGGGGCAATCACGAGCAGTACTTC
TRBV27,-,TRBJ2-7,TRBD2,CASSVGLAGGVSLEQYF,TGTGCCAGCAGCGTTGGACTAGCGGGAGGGGTGTCCCTCGAGCAGTACTTC
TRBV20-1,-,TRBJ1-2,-,CSASANYGYTF,TGCAGTGCTAGTGCGAACTATGGCTACACCTTC
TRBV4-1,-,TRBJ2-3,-,CASSSHSTDTQYF,TGCGCCAGCAGCTCCCATAGCACAGATACGCAGTATTTT
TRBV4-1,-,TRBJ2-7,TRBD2,CASSQDIASGSYEQYF,TGCGCCAGCAGCCAAGATATTGCTAGCGGGAGCTACGAGCAGTACTTC
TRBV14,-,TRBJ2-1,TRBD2,CASSQVVSGRARQFF,TGTGCCAGCAGCCAAGTGGTTAGCGGGAGGGCGAGGCAGTTCTTC
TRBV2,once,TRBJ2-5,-,CASSELRVETQYF,TGTGCCAGCAGTGAACTGCGAGTTGAGACCCAGTACTTC
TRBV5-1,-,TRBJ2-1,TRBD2,CASKLANSYNEQFF,TGCGCCAGCAAACTAGCGAATTCCTACAATGAGCAGTTCTTC
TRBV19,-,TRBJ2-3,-,CAIGTRTDTQYF,TGTGCCATTGGAACCCGCACAGATACGCAGTATTTT
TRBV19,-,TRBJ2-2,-,CASSNLRGVGTGELFF,TGTGCCAGTAGTAACCTGAGGGGGGTAGGCACCGGGGAGCTGTTTTTT
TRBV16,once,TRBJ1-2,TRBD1,CASSHRRDRVNYGYTF,TGTGCCAGCAGCCACCGCCGGGACAGGGTCAACTATGGCTACACCTTC
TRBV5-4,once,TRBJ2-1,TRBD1,CASRPRTTGYNEQFF,TGTGCCAGCAGGCCGAGAACGACAGGGTACAATGAGCAGTTCTTC
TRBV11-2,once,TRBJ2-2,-,CASSEAPTGNTGELFF,TGTGCCAGCAGCGAAGCCCCGACAGGGAACACCGGGGAGCTGTTTTTT
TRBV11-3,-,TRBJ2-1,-,CASSSRESYNEQFF,TGTGCCAGCAGCTCACGGGAGAGCTACAATGAGCAGTTCTTC
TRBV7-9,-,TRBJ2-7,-,CASSRRLYEQYF,TGTGCCAGCAGCCGCCGCCTATACGAGCAGTACTTC